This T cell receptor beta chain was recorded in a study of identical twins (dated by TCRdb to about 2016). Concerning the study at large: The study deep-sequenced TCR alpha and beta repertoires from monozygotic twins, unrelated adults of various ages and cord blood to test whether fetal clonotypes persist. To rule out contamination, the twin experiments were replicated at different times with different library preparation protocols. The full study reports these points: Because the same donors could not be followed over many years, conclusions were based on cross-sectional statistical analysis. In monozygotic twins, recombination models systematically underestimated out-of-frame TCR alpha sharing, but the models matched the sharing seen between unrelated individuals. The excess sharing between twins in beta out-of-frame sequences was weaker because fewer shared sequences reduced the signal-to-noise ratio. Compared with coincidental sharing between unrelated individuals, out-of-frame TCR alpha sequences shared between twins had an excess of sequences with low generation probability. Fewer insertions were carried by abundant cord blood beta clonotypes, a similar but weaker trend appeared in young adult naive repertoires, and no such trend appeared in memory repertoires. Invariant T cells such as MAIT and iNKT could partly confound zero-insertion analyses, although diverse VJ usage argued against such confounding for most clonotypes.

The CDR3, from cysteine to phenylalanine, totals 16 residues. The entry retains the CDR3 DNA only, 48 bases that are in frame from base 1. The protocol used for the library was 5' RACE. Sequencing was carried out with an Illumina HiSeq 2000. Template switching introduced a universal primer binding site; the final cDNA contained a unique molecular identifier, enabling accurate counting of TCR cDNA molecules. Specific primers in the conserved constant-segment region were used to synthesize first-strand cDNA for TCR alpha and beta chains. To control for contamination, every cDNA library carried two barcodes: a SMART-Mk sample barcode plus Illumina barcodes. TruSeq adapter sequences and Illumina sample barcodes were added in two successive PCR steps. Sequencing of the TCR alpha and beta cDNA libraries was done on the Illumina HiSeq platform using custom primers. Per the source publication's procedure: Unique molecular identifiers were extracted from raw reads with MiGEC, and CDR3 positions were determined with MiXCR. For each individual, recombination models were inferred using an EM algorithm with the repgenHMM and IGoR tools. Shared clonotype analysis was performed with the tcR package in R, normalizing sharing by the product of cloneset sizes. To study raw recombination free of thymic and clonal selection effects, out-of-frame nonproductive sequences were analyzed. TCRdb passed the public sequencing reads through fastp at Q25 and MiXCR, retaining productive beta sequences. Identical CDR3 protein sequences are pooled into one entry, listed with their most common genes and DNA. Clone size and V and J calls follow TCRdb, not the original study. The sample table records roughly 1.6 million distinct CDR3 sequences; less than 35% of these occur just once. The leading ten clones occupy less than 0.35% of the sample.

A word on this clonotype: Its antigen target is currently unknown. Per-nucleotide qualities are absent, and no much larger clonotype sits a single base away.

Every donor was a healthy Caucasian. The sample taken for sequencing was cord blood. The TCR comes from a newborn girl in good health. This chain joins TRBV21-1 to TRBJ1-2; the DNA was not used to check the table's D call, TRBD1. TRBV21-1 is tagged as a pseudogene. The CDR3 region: CASSKALLDGGHGYTF. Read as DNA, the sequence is TGTGCCAGCAGCAAAGCGCTTTTGGACGGGGGGCACGGCTACACCTTC.